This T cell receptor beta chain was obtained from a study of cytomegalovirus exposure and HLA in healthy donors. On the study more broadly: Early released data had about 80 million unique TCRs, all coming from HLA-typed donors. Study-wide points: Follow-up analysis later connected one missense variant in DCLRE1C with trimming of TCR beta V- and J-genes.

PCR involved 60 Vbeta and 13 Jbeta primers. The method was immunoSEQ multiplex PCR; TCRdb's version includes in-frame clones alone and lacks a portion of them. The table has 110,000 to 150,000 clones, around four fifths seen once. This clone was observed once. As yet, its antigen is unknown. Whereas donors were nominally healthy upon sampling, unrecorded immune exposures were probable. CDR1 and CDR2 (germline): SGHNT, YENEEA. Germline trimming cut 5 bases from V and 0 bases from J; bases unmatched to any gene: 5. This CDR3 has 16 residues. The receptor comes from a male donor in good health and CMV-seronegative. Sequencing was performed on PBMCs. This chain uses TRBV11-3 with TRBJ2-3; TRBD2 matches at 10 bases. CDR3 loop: CASSPGLASSTDTQYF. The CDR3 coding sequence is TGTGCCAGCAGCCCGGGACTAGCGAGTAGCACAGATACGCAGTATTTT.